This TCR beta chain derives from a study of naive and memory T cell subsets. V gave up 2 bases and J gave up 3 bases, with 23 bases separating them. CDR1 and CDR2 (germline): DFQATT, SNEGSKA (reference sequence). The CDR3 contains 17 residues. An equimolar mix of two oligonucleotides served as the beta constant-region primer for TRBC1 and TRBC2. Four rounds of PCR amplified the ligated cDNA using nested alpha and beta constant-region primers plus SP2. TCRdb independently ran MiXCR on the UMI-ligation and nested PCR reads; one entry per CDR3 protein. The sample shows 95,000 to 150,000 distinct CDR3 sequences, 35% to 40% of them seen only once.

Source material: central memory CD4+ T cells from blood. This sequence joins TRBV20-1 and TRBJ2-7; perhaps TRBD2 as D (5 bases). The TCR originated in a human donor in good health. CDR3 DNA sequence: TGCAGTGCTAGATTCCTTGGAGGCCCACCGCTGGGCTACGAGCAGTACTTC. Translating gives CSARFLGGPPLGYEQYF.